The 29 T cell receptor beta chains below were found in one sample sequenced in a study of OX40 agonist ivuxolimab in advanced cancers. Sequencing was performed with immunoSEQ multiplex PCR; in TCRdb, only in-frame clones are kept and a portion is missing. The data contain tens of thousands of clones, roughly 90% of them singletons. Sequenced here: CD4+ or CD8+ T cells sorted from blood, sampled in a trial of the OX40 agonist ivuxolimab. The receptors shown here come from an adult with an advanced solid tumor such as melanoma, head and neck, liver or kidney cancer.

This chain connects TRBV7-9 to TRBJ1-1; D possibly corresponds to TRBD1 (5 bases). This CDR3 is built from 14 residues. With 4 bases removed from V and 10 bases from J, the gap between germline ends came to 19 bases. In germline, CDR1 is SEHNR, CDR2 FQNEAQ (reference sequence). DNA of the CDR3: TGTGCCAGCAGCTCACAATCCGACAGTGCGGGAGCTTTCTTT. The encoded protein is CASSSQSDSAGAFF. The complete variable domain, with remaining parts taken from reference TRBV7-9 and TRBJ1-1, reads DTGVSQNPRHKITKRGQNVTFRCDPISEHNRLYWYRQTLGQGPEFLTYFQNEAQLEKSRLLSDRFSAERPKGSFSTLEIQRTEQGDSAMYLCASSSQSDSAGAFFGQGTRLTVV.

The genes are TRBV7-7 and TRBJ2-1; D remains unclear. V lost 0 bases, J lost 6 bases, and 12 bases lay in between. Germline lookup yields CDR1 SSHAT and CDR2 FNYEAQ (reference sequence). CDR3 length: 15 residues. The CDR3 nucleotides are TGTGCCAGCAGCTTAGCGAATTCCCAGATCAATGAGCAGTTCTTC. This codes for CASSLANSQINEQFF.

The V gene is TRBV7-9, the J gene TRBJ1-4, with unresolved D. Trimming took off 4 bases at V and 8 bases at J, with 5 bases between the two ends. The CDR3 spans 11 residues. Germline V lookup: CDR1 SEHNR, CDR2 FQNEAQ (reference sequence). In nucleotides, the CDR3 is TGTGCCAGCAGCTCGAGAGAAAAACTGTTTTTT. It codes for CASSSREKLFF.

The CDR3 reads CAVKKGHLANYGYTF. DNA of the CDR3: TGTGCCGTTAAGAAAGGACACTTAGCTAACTATGGCTACACCTTC. J is TRBJ1-2 and V is TRBV19, with D possibly matching TRBD1 (5 bases). This CDR3 spans 15 amino acids. Per germline, CDR1 LNHDA and CDR2 SQIVND (reference sequence). Trimming left V 11 bases short and J 0 bases short, with 19 bases between. Drawing the rest from reference TRBV19 and TRBJ1-2, the complete variable domain is DGGITQSPKYLFRKEGQNVTLSCEQNLNHDAMYWYRQDPGQGLRLIYYSQIVNDFQKGDIAEGYSVSREKKESFPLTVTSAQKNPTAFYLCAVKKGHLANYGYTFGSGTRLTVV.

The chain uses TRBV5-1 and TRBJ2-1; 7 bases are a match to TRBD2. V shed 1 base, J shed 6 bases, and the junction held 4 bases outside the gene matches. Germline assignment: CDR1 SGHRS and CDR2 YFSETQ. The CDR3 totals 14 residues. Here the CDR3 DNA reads TGCGCCAGCAGCTTGTGGGGGGGACCCAATGAGCAGTTCTTC. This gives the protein CASSLWGGPNEQFF.

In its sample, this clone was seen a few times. The CDR3 coding sequence is TGTGCCAGCAGTTACCATTCCGGGGGGGTACACAATGAGCAGTTCTTC. As protein: CASSYHSGGVHNEQFF. The chain joins TRBV6-6 to TRBJ2-1; 8 bases agree with TRBD2. This CDR3 contains 16 residues. Losses at the gene ends were 2 bases for V and 5 bases for J; bases not matched to a gene: 8. Germline V gene data show CDR1 as MNHNY and CDR2 as SVGAGI (reference sequence).

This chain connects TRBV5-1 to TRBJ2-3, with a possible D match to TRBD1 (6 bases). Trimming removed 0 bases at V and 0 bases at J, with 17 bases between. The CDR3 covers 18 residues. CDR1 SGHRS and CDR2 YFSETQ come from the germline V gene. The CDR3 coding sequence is TGCGCCAGCAGCTTGGGGCCGCTCGGACAGACTAGCACAGATACGCAGTATTTT. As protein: CASSLGPLGQTSTDTQYF.

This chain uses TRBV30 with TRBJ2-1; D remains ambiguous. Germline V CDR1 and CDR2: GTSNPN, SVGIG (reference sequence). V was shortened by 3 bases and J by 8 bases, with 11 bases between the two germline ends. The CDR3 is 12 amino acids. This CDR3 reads CAWSGLGDEQFF. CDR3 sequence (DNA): TGTGCCTGGAGCGGTCTAGGCGATGAGCAGTTCTTC.

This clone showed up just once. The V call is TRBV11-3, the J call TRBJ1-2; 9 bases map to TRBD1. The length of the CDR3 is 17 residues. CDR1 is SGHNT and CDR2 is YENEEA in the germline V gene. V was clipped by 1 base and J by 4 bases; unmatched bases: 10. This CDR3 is CASSLGESGQGSYGYTF. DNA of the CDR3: TGTGCCAGCAGCTTAGGCGAGTCGGGACAGGGAAGCTATGGCTACACCTTC.

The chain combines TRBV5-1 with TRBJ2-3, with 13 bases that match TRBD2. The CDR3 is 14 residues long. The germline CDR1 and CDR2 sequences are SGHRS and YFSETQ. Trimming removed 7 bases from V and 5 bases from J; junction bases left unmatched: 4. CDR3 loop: CASGTSGTLDTQYF. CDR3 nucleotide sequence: TGCGCCAGCGGGACTAGCGGGACGTTAGATACGCAGTATTTT.

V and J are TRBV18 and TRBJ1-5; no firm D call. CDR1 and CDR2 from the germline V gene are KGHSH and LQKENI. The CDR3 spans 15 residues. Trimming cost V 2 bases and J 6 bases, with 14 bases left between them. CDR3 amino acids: CASSPESLQGQPQHF. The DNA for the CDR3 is TGTGCCAGCTCACCAGAGTCCCTACAAGGTCAGCCCCAGCATTTT.

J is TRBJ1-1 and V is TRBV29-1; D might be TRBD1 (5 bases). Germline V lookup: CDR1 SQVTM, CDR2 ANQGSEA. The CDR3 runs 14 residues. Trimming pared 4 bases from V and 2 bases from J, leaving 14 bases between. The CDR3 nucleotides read TGCAGCGTTGGCCACAGGCAGGGCAACACTGAAGCTTTCTTT. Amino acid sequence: CSVGHRQGNTEAFF.

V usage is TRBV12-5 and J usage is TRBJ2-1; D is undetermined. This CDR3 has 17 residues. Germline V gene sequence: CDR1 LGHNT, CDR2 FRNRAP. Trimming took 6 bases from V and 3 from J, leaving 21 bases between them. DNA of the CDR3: TGTGCTAGTGGCCGAACCGCGACCCAAACGAGCTACAATGAGCAGTTCTTC. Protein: CASGRTATQTSYNEQFF.

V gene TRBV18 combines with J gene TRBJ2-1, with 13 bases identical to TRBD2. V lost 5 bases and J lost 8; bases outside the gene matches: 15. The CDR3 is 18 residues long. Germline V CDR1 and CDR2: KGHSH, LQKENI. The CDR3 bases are TGTGCCAGCTCAACGACTGATCCGGGACTAGCGGGATTTTATGAGCAGTTCTTC. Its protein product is CASSTTDPGLAGFYEQFF.

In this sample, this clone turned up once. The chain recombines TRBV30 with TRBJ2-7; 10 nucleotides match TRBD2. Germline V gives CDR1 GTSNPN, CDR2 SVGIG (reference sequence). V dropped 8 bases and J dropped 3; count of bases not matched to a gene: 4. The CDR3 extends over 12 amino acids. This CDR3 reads CATRTSGYEQYF. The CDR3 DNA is TGTGCCACACGGACTAGCGGCTACGAGCAGTACTTC.

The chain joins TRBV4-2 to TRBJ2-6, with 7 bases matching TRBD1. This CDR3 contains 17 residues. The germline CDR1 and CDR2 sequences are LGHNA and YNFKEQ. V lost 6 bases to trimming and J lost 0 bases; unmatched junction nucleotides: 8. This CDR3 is CASSPGQVSSGANVLTF. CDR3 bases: TGTGCCAGCAGTCCCGGACAGGTGAGCTCTGGGGCCAACGTCCTGACTTTC.

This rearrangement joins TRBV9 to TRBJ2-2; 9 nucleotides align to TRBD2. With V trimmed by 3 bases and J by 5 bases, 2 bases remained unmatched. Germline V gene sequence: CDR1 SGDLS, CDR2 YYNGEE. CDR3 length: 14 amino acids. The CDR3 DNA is TGTGCCAGCAGCGCAGCGGGAGGAACCGGGGAGCTGTTTTTT. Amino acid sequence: CASSAAGGTGELFF.

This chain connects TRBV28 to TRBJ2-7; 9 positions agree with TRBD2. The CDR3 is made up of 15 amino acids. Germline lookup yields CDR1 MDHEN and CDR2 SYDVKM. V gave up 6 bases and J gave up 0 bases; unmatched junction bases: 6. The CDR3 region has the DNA TGTGCCAGCAGACCGACTAGCGGTAGCTCCTACGAGCAGTACTTC. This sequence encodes CASRPTSGSSYEQYF.

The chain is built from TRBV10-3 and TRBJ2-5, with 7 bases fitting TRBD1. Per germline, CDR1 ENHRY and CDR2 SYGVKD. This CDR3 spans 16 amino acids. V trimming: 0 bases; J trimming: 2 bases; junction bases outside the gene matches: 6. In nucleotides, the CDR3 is TGTGCCATCAGTGAGTCGAAAACAGGGGTACAAGAGACCCAGTACTTC. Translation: CAISESKTGVQETQYF.

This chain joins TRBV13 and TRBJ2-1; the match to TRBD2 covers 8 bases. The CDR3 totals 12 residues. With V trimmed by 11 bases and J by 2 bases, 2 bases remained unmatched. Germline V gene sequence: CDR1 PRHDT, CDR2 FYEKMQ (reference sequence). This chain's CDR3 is CAPGGPYNEQFF. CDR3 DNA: TGTGCCCCGGGGGGGCCCTACAATGAGCAGTTCTTC.

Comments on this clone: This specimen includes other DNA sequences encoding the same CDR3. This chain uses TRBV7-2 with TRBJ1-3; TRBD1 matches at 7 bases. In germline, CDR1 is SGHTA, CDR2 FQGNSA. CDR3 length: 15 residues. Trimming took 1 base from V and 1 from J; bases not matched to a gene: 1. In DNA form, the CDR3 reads TGTGCCAGCAGCTTAGACAGGGGTTCTGGAAACACCATATATTTT. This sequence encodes CASSLDRGSGNTIYF.

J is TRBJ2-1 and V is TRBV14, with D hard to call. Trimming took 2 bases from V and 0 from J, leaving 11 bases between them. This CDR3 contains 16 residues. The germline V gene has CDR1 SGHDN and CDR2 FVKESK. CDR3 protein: CASSQRQTSSYNEQFF. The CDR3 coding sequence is TGTGCCAGCAGCCAAAGACAAACAAGCTCCTACAATGAGCAGTTCTTC.

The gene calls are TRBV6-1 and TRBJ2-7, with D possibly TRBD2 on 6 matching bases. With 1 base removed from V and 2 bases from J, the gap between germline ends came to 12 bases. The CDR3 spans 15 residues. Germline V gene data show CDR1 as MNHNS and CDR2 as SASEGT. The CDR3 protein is CASSEGRESAYEQYF. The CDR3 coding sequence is TGTGCCAGCAGTGAAGGGAGGGAGTCCGCCTACGAGCAGTACTTC.

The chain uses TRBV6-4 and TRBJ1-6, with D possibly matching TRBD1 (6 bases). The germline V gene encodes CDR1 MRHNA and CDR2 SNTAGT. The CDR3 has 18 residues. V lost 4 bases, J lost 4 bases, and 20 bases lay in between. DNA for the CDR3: TGTGCCAGCAGTGTCCCCGTACAGGGCCATCTTTATAATTCACCCCTCCACTTT. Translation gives CASSVPVQGHLYNSPLHF.

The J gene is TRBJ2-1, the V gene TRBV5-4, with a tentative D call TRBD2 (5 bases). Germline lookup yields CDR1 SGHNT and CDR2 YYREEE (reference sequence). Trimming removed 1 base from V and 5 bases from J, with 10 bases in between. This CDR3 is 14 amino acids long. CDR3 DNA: TGTGCCAGCAGCTTGAAATCGGGAAACAATGAGCAGTTCTTC. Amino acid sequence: CASSLKSGNNEQFF.

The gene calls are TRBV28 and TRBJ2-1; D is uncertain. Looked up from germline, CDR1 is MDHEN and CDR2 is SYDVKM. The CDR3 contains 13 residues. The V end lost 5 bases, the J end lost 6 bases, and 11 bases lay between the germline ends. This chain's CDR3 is CASSIPDGNEQFF. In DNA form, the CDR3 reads TGTGCCAGCAGTATCCCCGACGGCAATGAGCAGTTCTTC.

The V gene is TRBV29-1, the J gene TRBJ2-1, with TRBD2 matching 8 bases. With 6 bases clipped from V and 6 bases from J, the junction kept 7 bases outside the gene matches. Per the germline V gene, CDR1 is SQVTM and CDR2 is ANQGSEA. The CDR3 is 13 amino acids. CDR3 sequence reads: CSVPPGGPNEQFF. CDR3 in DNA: TGCAGCGTCCCCCCGGGAGGGCCCAATGAGCAGTTCTTC.

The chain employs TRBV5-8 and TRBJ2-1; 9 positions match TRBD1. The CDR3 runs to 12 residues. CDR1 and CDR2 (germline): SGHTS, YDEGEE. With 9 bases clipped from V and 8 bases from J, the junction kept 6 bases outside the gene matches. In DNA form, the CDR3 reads TGTGCCACTAGACAGGGGGGCGATGAGCAGTTCTTC. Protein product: CATRQGGDEQFF.

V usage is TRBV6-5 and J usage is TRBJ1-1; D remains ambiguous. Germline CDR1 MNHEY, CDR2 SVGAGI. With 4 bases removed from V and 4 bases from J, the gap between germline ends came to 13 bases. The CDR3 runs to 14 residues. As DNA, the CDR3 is TGTGCCAGCAGTTCCTTCGTCCCCACCACTGAAGCTTTCTTT. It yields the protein CASSSFVPTTEAFF.